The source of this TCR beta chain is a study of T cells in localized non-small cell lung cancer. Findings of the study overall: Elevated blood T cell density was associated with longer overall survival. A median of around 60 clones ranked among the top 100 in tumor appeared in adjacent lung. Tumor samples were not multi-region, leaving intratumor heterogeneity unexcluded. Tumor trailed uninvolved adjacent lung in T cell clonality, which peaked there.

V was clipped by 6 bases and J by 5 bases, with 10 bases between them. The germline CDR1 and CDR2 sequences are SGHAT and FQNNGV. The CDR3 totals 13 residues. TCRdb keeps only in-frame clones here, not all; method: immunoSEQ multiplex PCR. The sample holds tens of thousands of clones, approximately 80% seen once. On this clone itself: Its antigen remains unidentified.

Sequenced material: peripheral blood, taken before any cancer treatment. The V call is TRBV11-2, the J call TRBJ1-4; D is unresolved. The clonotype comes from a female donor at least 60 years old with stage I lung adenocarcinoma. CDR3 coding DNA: TGTGCCAGCAGGCGGTTAGGGAATGAAAAACTGTTTTTT. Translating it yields CASRRLGNEKLFF. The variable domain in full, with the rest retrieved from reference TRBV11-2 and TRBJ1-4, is EAGVAQSPRYKIIEKRQSVAFWCNPISGHATLYWYQQILGQGPKLLIQFQNNGVVDDSQLPKDRFSAERLKGVDSTLKIQPAKLEDSAVYLCASRRLGNEKLFFGSGTQLSVL.